This is a list of T cell receptor beta chains from one sample in a study of CD8+CD57+ T cells in acquired aplastic anemia. TCRdb reanalysed the reads using MiXCR and keeps one entry per CDR3 protein. The sample lists 200,000 to 250,000 distinct CDR3 sequences, roughly 35% occurring once. Sequenced input: sorted CD4+, CD8+, or CD8+CD57+ T cells (not recorded which) from PBMCs. These receptors all come from a human donor in good health, serving as a control. CDR3s leave out the opening cysteine and the closing phenylalanine or tryptophan. Where a row states a size, it is once, few, many or the class of an expanded clone; other rows omit it.

J | size | V | CDR3
TRBJ1-1 | many | TRBV20-1 | SARDPRTGLTEAF
TRBJ2-1 | once | TRBV11-2 | ASSEVRGYHNEQF
TRBJ2-1 | few | TRBV10-2 | ASRKTGNSYNEQF
TRBJ1-4 | - | TRBV4-1 | ASSQHEAEGEKLF
TRBJ1-1 | - | TRBV6-2/TRBV6-3 | ASSKGAQNTEAF
TRBJ2-1 | many | TRBV7-3 | ASSLQPGYNEQF
TRBJ2-3 | few | TRBV4-1 | ASSQGRIDTQY
TRBJ1-5 | - | TRBV15 | ATSGERADNQPQH
TRBJ2-1 | - | TRBV25-1 | ASSPPGTSGGATYNEQS
TRBJ1-2 | many | TRBV13 | ASSSQANYGYT